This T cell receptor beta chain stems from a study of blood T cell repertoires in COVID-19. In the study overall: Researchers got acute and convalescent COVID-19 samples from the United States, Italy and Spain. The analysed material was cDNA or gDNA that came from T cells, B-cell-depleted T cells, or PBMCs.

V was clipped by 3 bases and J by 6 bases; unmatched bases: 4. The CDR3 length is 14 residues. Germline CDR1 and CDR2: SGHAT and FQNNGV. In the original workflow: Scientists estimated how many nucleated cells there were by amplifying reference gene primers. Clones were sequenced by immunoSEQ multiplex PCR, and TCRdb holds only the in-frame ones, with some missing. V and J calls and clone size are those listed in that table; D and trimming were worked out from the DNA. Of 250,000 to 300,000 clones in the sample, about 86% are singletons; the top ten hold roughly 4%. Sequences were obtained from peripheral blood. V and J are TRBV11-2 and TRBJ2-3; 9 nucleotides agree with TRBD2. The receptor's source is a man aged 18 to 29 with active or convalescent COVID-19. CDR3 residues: CASSLGLAVDTQYF. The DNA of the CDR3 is TGTGCCAGCAGCTTGGGACTAGCTGTGGATACGCAGTATTTT.